This T cell receptor (beta chain) was identified during a study of cytomegalovirus exposure and HLA in healthy donors. Whole-study results and caveats: For most subjects, TCR beta sequences were reported to predict HLA-A and HLA-B alleles with accuracy. Association of a missense DCLRE1C variant with TCR beta V- and J-gene trimming was reported in a later analysis. Later analysis revealed greater clonal expansion in HLA-associated TCR beta chains than in equally common others.

On this clone itself: Its cognate antigen is unknown.

The PCR employed 60 Vbeta primers together with 13 Jbeta primers. Clones were read by immunoSEQ multiplex PCR, and TCRdb kept only the in-frame ones, dropping some. The sample yields roughly 120,000 clones, about 73% seen once. The V end was cut by 0 bases, the J end by 8 bases, with 19 bases between. The germline gives CDR1 SGHTA, CDR2 FQGTGA. The CDR3 has 17 residues. Sequencing input: PBMCs. This clonotype originated in a woman aged 40 to 50 in good health and CMV-seronegative. The V gene is TRBV7-3, the J gene TRBJ1-4; no definite D call. CDR3 DNA: TGTGCCAGCAGCTTAACTCCACAGTACCCCCCGGGAGAAAAACTGTTTTTT. As protein: CASSLTPQYPPGEKLFF.